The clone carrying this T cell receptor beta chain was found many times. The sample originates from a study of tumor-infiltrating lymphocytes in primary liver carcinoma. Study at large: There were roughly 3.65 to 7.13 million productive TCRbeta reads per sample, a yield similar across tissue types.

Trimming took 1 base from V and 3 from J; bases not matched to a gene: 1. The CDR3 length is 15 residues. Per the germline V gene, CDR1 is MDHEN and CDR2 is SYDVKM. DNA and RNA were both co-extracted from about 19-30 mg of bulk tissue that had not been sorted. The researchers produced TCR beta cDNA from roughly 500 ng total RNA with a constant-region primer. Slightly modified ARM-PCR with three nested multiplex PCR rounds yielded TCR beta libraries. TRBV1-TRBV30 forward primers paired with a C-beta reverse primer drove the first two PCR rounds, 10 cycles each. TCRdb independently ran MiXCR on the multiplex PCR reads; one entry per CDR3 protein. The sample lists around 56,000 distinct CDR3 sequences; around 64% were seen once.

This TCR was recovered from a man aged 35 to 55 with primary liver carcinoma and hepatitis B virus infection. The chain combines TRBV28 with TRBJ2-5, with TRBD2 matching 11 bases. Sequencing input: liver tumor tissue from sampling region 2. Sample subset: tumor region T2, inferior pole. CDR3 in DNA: TGTGCCAGCAGTTTATTACTAGCGGGAGAAGAGACCCAGTACTTC. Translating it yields CASSLLLAGEETQYF.